This is a list of T cell receptor beta chains from one sample in a study of blood T cells in healthy people across ages. TCRdb passed the 5' RACE reads through MiXCR, listing each CDR3 protein once. The sample consists of about 720,000 distinct CDR3 sequences, around a quarter of them appearing once. The same specimen was also included in a second study, on T cells of mothers and their children.

The sequencing sample was made of blood. Source of these receptors: a boy between 10 and 17 years old in good health. Each CDR3 is given with its conserved first and last residue.

>TRBJ2-2|TRBV29-1
CSVQGPNTGELFF
>TRBJ2-3|TRBV7-2
CASSLDLGNTDTQYF
>TRBJ2-4|TRBV15
CATSRDPDTKNIQYF
>TRBJ2-1|TRBV20-1
CSARILLDPIYNEQFF
>TRBJ1-1|TRBV5-4
CASSLGTSGQATNTEAFF
>TRBJ1-1|TRBV5-1
CASSLGSTSEAFF
>TRBJ2-7|TRBV29-1
CSAGGAGPYEQYF
>TRBJ2-5|TRBV12-3/TRBV12-4
CASSLMRDPATQYF
>TRBJ2-7|TRBV6-2/TRBV6-3
CASSWGLLYEQYF
>TRBJ2-1|TRBV20-1
CSARDIMGGSGNEQFF
>TRBJ1-1|TRBV21-1
CASSSFDGEAFF
>TRBJ2-6|TRBV7-9
CASTLQGSGANVLTF
>TRBJ2-5|TRBV20-1
CSASGLQETQYF
>TRBJ2-1|TRBV28
CASSASGPEQFF
>TRBJ2-5|TRBV7-8
CASRPLAVQETQYF
>TRBJ1-2|TRBV5-1
CASSLEGAGGYTF
>TRBJ1-5|TRBV12-3/TRBV12-4
CASSSDRGGYQPQHF
>TRBJ2-1|TRBV29-1
CSVEAGGYNEQFF
>TRBJ2-5|TRBV4-3
CASSQDGPGGFQETQYF
>TRBJ2-5|TRBV21-1
CGGSQETQYF
>TRBJ1-6|TRBV6-1
CASSEEPGGSYNSPLHF
>TRBJ2-6|TRBV12-3/TRBV12-4
CASSPGQGAGGANVLTF
>.|TRBV5-5
CASSPGGRNYEQYF
>TRBJ1-1|TRBV7-3
CASAPDATRDTEAFF